Listed below are T cell receptor beta chains from one sample, sequenced in a study of T-cell reconstitution after alpha-beta-depleted transplantation in children. TCRdb reprocessed the PCR reads with MiXCR, giving one entry per CDR3 protein. The sample has hundreds of thousands of distinct CDR3 sequences, less than 20% seen once; the top ten hold approximately 4.5%. Material: PBMCs, mostly from graft donor cells, obtained 360 days after TCRalphabeta/CD19-depleted stem cell transplant. These receptors originate from a male patient between 10 and 17 years old who had a stem cell transplant for acute lymphoblastic leukemia, so the T cells may come from the graft donor. Each CDR3 is given with its conserved first and last residue. Fields, in order: CDR3 length, J gene, clone size, V gene, CDR3 protein. Expanded clones get a size class; other rows say once, few or many, or leave the size out.

cdr3_length: 18; j_call: TRBJ2-1; clone_size: once; v_call: TRBV3-1; cdr3_aa: CASSPQGVTSGRIHEQFF
cdr3_length: 13; j_call: TRBJ2-2; clone_size: few; v_call: TRBV7-3; cdr3_aa: CASSRASTGELFF
cdr3_length: 13; j_call: TRBJ2-2; clone_size: few; v_call: TRBV12-3/TRBV12-4; cdr3_aa: CASRETGTGELFF
cdr3_length: 14; j_call: TRBJ1-5; clone_size: .; v_call: TRBV24-1; cdr3_aa: CATSDFDTYQPQHF
cdr3_length: 14; j_call: TRBJ2-2; clone_size: few; v_call: TRBV29-1; cdr3_aa: CSVTAGAQGGELFF
cdr3_length: 13; j_call: TRBJ1-2; clone_size: .; v_call: TRBV29-1; cdr3_aa: CSVGGTALYGYTF
cdr3_length: 17; j_call: TRBJ1-5; clone_size: .; v_call: TRBV6-2/TRBV6-3; cdr3_aa: CASSYSMSGPGNQPQHF
cdr3_length: 14; j_call: TRBJ2-7; clone_size: few; v_call: TRBV20-1; cdr3_aa: CSARKRDASYEQYF
cdr3_length: 15; j_call: TRBJ2-7; clone_size: few; v_call: TRBV4-1; cdr3_aa: CASSQRFDRGYEQYF
cdr3_length: 18; j_call: TRBJ2-7; clone_size: .; v_call: TRBV3-1; cdr3_aa: CASSHVKRKSGGVYEQYF
cdr3_length: 14; j_call: TRBJ2-3; clone_size: few; v_call: TRBV9; cdr3_aa: CASSVVAGGRWQYF
cdr3_length: 17; j_call: TRBJ2-1; clone_size: .; v_call: TRBV5-1; cdr3_aa: CASSLAGIGRGHNEQFF
cdr3_length: 12; j_call: TRBJ2-7; clone_size: few; v_call: TRBV29-1; cdr3_aa: CSVRTGVDEQYF
cdr3_length: 12; j_call: TRBJ2-1; clone_size: few; v_call: TRBV5-6; cdr3_aa: CASSHKTGEQFF
cdr3_length: 15; j_call: TRBJ2-3; clone_size: few; v_call: TRBV4-1; cdr3_aa: CASSRLGLKEDTQYF
cdr3_length: 15; j_call: TRBJ2-1; clone_size: many; v_call: TRBV6-5; cdr3_aa: CASRREPRADNEQFF
cdr3_length: 16; j_call: TRBJ1-4; clone_size: many; v_call: TRBV6-5; cdr3_aa: CASSWVRGATNEKLFF
cdr3_length: 14; j_call: TRBJ2-1; clone_size: few; v_call: TRBV10-3; cdr3_aa: CATATSGSSDEQFF
cdr3_length: 15; j_call: TRBJ2-3; clone_size: .; v_call: TRBV25-1; cdr3_aa: CASRTRGGSTDTQYF
cdr3_length: 17; j_call: TRBJ1-5; clone_size: .; v_call: TRBV28; cdr3_aa: CASLPRGAGRGNQPQHF
cdr3_length: 14; j_call: TRBJ2-5; clone_size: few; v_call: TRBV14; cdr3_aa: CASSRPIRRETQYF
cdr3_length: 15; j_call: TRBJ2-7; clone_size: many; v_call: TRBV12-3/TRBV12-4; cdr3_aa: CASTRLAGDSYEQYF
cdr3_length: 19; j_call: TRBJ1-2; clone_size: few; v_call: TRBV5-1; cdr3_aa: CASSPARQFTRSSYGGYTF
cdr3_length: 14; j_call: TRBJ1-2; clone_size: .; v_call: TRBV6-5; cdr3_aa: CASSYSADNYGYTF
cdr3_length: 15; j_call: TRBJ2-7; clone_size: many; v_call: TRBV5-1; cdr3_aa: CASSLAGTEAYEQYF
cdr3_length: 16; j_call: TRBJ2-3; clone_size: .; v_call: TRBV12-3/TRBV12-4; cdr3_aa: CASRRSRDRERDTQYF
cdr3_length: 13; j_call: TRBJ2-3; clone_size: many; v_call: TRBV29-1; cdr3_aa: CSVEGLRADTQYF
cdr3_length: 15; j_call: TRBJ2-5; clone_size: .; v_call: TRBV15; cdr3_aa: CATSSPLRYQETQYF
cdr3_length: 16; j_call: TRBJ2-4; clone_size: .; v_call: TRBV15; cdr3_aa: CATSTQADIAKNIQYF
cdr3_length: 15; j_call: TRBJ1-3; clone_size: few; v_call: TRBV12-3/TRBV12-4; cdr3_aa: CASRAPGSSGNTIYF
cdr3_length: 16; j_call: TRBJ1-6; clone_size: few; v_call: TRBV5-1; cdr3_aa: CASSSLYRGRDSPLHF
cdr3_length: 16; j_call: TRBJ2-7; clone_size: .; v_call: TRBV5-1; cdr3_aa: CASSTLGQGISYEQYF
cdr3_length: 16; j_call: TRBJ2-3; clone_size: .; v_call: TRBV12-3/TRBV12-4; cdr3_aa: CASSSTGRWDTDTQYF
cdr3_length: 15; j_call: TRBJ2-7; clone_size: .; v_call: TRBV12-3/TRBV12-4; cdr3_aa: CASSSGQGGVYEQYF
cdr3_length: 14; j_call: TRBJ2-1; clone_size: many; v_call: TRBV12-3/TRBV12-4; cdr3_aa: CASNAVGGLDEQFF
cdr3_length: 15; j_call: TRBJ2-7; clone_size: .; v_call: TRBV7-3; cdr3_aa: CASSHLPGAEYEQYF
cdr3_length: 15; j_call: TRBJ2-1; clone_size: .; v_call: TRBV7-3; cdr3_aa: CASSFYLTEYNEQFF
cdr3_length: 12; j_call: TRBJ2-1; clone_size: few; v_call: TRBV29-1; cdr3_aa: CSVLAGGNEQFF
cdr3_length: 14; j_call: TRBJ2-3; clone_size: few; v_call: TRBV12-3/TRBV12-4; cdr3_aa: CASTPRGYTDTQYF
cdr3_length: 17; j_call: TRBJ2-5; clone_size: many; v_call: TRBV5-5; cdr3_aa: CASSSWTSGRARETQYF